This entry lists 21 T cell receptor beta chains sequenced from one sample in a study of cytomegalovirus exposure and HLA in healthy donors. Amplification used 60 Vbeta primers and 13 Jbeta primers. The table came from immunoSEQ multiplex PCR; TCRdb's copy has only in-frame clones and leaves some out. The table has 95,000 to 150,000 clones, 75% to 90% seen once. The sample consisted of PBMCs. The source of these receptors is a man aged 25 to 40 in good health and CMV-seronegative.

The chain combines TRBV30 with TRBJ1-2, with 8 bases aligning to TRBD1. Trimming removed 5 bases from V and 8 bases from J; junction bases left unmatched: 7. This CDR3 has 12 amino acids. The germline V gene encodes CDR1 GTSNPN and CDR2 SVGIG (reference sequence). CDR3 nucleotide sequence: TGTGCCTGGCCCCGACAGGGGATAGGCTACACCTTC. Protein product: CAWPRQGIGYTF.

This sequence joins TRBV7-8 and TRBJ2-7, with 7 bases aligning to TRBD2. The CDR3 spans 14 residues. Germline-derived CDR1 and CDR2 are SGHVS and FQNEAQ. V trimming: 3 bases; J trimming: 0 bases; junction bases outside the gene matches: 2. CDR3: CASSFRDYSYEQYF. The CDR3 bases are TGTGCCAGCAGCTTCCGGGACTACTCCTACGAGCAGTACTTC.

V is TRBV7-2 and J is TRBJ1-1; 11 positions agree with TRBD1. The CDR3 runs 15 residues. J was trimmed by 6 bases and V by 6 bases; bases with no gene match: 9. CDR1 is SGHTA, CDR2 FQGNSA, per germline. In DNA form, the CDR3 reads TGTGCCAGCAGTGTGGACAGGGGGCGCGGGCCTGAAGCTTTCTTT. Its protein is CASSVDRGRGPEAFF.

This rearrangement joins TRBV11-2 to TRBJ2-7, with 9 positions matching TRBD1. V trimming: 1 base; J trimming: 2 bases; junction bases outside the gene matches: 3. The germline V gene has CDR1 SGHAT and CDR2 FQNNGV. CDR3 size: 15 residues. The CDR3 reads CASSLGQGGTYEQYF. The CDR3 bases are TGTGCCAGCAGCTTAGGACAGGGGGGGACCTACGAGCAGTACTTC.

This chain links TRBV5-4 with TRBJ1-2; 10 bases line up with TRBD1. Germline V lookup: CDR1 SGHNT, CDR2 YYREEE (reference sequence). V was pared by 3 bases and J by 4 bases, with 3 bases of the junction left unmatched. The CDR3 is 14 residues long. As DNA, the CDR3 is TGTGCCAGCAGCTCGGGACAGGGGACCTATGGCTACACCTTC. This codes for CASSSGQGTYGYTF.

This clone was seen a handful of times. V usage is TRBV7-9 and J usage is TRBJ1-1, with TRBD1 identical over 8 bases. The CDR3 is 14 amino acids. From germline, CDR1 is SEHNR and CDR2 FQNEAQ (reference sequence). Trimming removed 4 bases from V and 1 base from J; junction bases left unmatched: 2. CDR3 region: CASSSGTGNTEAFF. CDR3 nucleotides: TGTGCCAGCAGCTCCGGGACAGGGAACACTGAAGCTTTCTTT.

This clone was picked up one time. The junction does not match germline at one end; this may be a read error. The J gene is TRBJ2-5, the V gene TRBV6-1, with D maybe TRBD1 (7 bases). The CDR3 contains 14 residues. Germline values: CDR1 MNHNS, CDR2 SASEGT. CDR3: CAGSTEGAPETQYF. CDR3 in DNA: TGTGCCGGCAGTACGGAGGGGGCTCCGGAGACCCAGTACTTC.

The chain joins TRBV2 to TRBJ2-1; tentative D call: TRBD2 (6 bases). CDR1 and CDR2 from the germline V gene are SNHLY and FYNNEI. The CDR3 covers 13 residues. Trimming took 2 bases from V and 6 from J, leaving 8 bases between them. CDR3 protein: CASSERTINEQFF. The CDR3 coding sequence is TGTGCCAGCAGTGAAAGGACTATCAATGAGCAGTTCTTC.

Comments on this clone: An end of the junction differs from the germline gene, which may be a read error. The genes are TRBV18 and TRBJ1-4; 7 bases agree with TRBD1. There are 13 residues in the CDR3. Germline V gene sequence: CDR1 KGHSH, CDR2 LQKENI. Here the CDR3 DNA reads TGTGCCAGCTCCCCACAGGGGCAAGAAAAACTGTTTTTT. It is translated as CASSPQGQEKLFF.

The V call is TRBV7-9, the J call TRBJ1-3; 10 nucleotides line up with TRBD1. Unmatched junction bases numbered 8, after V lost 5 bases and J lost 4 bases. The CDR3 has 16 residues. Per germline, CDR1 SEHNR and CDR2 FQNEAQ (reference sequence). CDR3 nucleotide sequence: TGTGCCAGCAGCGCCTACGACAGGGGGCTAGGAAACACCATATATTTT. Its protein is CASSAYDRGLGNTIYF.

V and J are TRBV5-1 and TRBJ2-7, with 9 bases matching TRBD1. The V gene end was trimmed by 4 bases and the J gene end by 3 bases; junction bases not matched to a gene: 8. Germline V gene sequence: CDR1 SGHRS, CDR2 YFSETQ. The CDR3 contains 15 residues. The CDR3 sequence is CASSAGDREYYEQYF. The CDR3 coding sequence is TGCGCCAGCAGCGCGGGGGACAGGGAGTACTACGAGCAGTACTTC.

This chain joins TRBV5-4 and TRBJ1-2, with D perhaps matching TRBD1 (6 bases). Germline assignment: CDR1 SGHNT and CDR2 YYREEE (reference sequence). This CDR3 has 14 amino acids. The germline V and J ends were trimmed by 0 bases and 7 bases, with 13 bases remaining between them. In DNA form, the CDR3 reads TGTGCCAGCAGCTTGGAACAGGGAAAGTCTGGCTACACCTTC. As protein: CASSLEQGKSGYTF.

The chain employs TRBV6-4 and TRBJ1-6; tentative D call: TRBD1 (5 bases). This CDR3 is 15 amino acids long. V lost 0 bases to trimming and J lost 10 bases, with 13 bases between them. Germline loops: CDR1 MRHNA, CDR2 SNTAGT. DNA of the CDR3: TGTGCCAGCAGTGACTCGTTCGGGGGAACGTCACCCCTCCACTTT. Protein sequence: CASSDSFGGTSPLHF.

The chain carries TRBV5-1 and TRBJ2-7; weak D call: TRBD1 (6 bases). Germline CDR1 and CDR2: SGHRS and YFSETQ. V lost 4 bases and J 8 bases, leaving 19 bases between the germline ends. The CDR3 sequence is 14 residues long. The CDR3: CASSAGTTEGQQYF. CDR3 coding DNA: TGCGCCAGCAGCGCTGGGACAACCGAAGGTCAGCAGTACTTC.

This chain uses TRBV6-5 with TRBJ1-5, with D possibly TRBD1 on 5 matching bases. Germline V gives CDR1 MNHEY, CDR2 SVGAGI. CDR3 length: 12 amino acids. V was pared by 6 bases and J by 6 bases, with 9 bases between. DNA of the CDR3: TGTGCCAGCAGAACGGGACTTCAGCCCCAGCATTTT. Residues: CASRTGLQPQHF.

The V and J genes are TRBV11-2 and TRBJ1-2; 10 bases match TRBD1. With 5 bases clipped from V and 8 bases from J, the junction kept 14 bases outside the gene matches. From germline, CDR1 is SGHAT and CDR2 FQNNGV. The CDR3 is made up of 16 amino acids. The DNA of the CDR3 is TGTGCCAGCAGCCCCCTTCCCGGACAGGGGGTAGAGGGCTACACCTTC. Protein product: CASSPLPGQGVEGYTF.

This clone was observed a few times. CDR3 sequence: CAIKGRPYGYTF. Here the CDR3 DNA reads TGTGCCATCAAGGGGCGACCTTATGGCTACACCTTC. V usage is TRBV10-3 and J usage is TRBJ1-2, with D perhaps matching TRBD1 (5 bases). V lost 7 bases to trimming and J lost 5 bases, with 11 bases between them. In germline, CDR1 is ENHRY, CDR2 SYGVKD. The CDR3 runs to 12 residues.

Here the CDR3 DNA reads TGCGCCAGCAGCCAGTTTATCGGGAGTGGGACTGAAGCTTTCTTT. This encodes CASSQFIGSGTEAFF. The chain carries TRBV4-3 and TRBJ1-1; the D is unclear. Trimming removed 3 bases at V and 5 bases at J, with 16 bases between. The CDR3 extends over 15 amino acids. Germline CDR1 is LGHNA and CDR2 is YSLEER.

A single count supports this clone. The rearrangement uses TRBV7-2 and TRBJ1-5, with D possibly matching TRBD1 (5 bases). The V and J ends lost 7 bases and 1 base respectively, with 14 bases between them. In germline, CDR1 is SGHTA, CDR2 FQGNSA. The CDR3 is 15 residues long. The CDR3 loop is CASTLIGGSNQPQHF. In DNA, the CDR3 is TGTGCCAGCACCCTCATCGGGGGGAGCAATCAGCCCCAGCATTTT. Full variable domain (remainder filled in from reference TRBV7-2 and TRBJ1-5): GAGVSQSPSNKVTEKGKDVELRCDPISGHTALYWYRQSLGQGLEFLIYFQGNSAPDKSGLPSDRFSAERTGGSVSTLTIQRTQQEDSAVYLCASTLIGGSNQPQHFGDGTRLSIL.

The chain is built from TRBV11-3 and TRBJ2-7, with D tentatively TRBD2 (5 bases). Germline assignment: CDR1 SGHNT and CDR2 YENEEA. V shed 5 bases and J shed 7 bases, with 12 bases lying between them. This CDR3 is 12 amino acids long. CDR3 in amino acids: CASSRRDGEQYF. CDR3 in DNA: TGTGCCAGCAGCCGCCGGGATGGGGAGCAGTACTTC. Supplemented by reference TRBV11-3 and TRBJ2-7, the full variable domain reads EAGVVQSPRYKIIEKKQPVAFWCNPISGHNTLYWYLQNLGQGPELLIRYENEEAVDDSQLPKDRFSAERLKGVDSTLKIQPAELGDSAVYLCASSRRDGEQYFGPGTRLTVT.

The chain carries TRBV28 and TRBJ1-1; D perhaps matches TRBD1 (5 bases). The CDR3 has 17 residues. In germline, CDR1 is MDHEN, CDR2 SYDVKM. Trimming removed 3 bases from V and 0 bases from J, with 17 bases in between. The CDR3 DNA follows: TGTGCCAGCAGTTTTTCGTCAACCGGGACTATGAACACTGAAGCTTTCTTT. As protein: CASSFSSTGTMNTEAFF.